The 12 T cell receptor beta chains below all came from one sample that was sequenced in a study of tumor and adjacent non-tumor tissue in lung cancer. The library came from three nested PCR rounds adapted from ARM-PCR protocols. TCRdb called the multiplex PCR reads again in MiXCR, with one record for every CDR3 protein. The top ten hold approximately 10% of the sample, which has about 79,000 distinct CDR3 sequences, roughly 72% seen once. RNA was extracted from bulk tissue without any cell sorting. The sample taken for sequencing was lung tumor tissue. These receptors came from a woman aged 40 to 49 with non-small cell lung cancer.

As regards this clonotype: This may stem from a read error, because a much larger clone lies one nucleotide away. The conserved phenylalanine or tryptophan normally closing the CDR3 is absent here, so this likely arose from a read error. The CDR3 DNA sequence: TGTGCCAGCAGTTTAGTAGCGGGAGATATATCCAATGAGCAGTTCTTG. As protein: CASSLVAGDISNEQFL. The J gene is TRBJ2-1, the V gene TRBV28, with 9 positions matching TRBD2. The germline gives CDR1 MDHEN, CDR2 SYDVKM. Trimming removed 2 bases from V and 6 bases from J; junction bases left unmatched: 8. The CDR3 has 16 residues.

In the case of this clonotype: The junction shows a germline mismatch at one end, possibly a read error. This chain uses TRBV11-3 with TRBJ2-1, with D possibly being TRBD2 (5 bases). This CDR3 comprises 15 residues. CDR1 is SGHNT, CDR2 YENEEA, per germline. For the CDR3, the DNA is TGTGCCAGCCCCCCCACGGGGAGCCCCTACATTGAGCAGTTCTTC. Protein sequence: CASPPTGSPYIEQFF.

Note on this clonotype: Because the CDR3 is missing its conserved closing phenylalanine or tryptophan, this is likely a read error. It is unclear where the CDR3 begins or ends on the DNA, so no DNA is shown, and the CDR3 is as TCRdb lists it. The V call is TRBV6-2 or TRBV6-3, the J call TRBJ2-7; the D call of TRBD2 is as the table states it, not checked on the DNA. The CDR3 spans 13 residues, counting both ends. The germline V gene encodes CDR1 MNHEY and CDR2 SVGEGT. CDR3 region: CASTYRRWRGAQY.

This rearrangement joins TRBV6-2 or TRBV6-3 to TRBJ2-7; tentatively, D is TRBD2 (6 bases). V was trimmed by 7 bases and J by 3 bases, leaving 19 bases between them. The CDR3 contains 15 residues. The V gene's germline CDR1 is MNHEY and CDR2 SVGEGT. CDR3 nucleotide sequence: TGTGCCAGCATGTCGACGGCGGGGCGAAGCTACGAGCAGTACTTC. It translates to CASMSTAGRSYEQYF.

This clonotype appeared once. Here the CDR3 omits its conserved ending phenylalanine or tryptophan, so a read error is the likely source. CDR3 sequence (DNA): TGTGCCAGTAGCCGCACGGGCACGGATAGTACGCAGTATTCT. Amino acids: CASSRTGTDSTQYS. The chain carries TRBV11-2 and TRBJ2-3; D gene ambiguous. The ends were cut back, 9 bases at V and 8 bases at J, with 21 bases in the middle. CDR1 and CDR2 from the germline V gene are SGHAT and FQNNGV. The CDR3 loop spans 14 amino acids.

Remarks on this clonotype: Given a much more abundant clone one base away, this may be a read error. The chain couples TRBV20-1 to TRBJ1-2; 9 nucleotides agree with TRBD1. Germline CDR1 DFQATT, CDR2 SNEGSKA (reference sequence). Trimming at V came to 7 bases and at J to 8 bases, leaving 11 bases not matched to a gene. The CDR3 totals 13 residues. CDR3: CSVGTGPGEGYTF. CDR3 sequence (DNA): TGCAGTGTTGGGACAGGGCCTGGGGAAGGCTACACCTTC.

This clonotype was observed a single time. The chain uses TRBV6-1 and TRBJ2-7; D may be TRBD1 (5 bases). Germline V gives CDR1 MNHNS, CDR2 SASEGT. Trimming took 3 bases from V and 4 from J, leaving 16 bases between them. The length of the CDR3 is 15 residues. The CDR3 coding sequence is TGTGCCAGCAGTGAGCAGGGTAGATACATATACGAGCAGTACTTC. As protein: CASSEQGRYIYEQYF.

With respect to this clonotype: One end of the junction varies from germline; a read error may be responsible. The chain links TRBV28 to TRBJ2-1, with D perhaps TRBD1 (5 bases). The CDR3 length is 14 residues. Per germline, CDR1 MDHEN and CDR2 SYDVKM. Here the CDR3 DNA reads TGTGCCAACAGGATGGGTTACTCCTATAATGAGCAGTTCTTC. Protein sequence: CANRMGYSYNEQFF.

As regards this clonotype: A much larger clone lies one base from this, so it may be a read error. The chain is built from TRBV28 and TRBJ1-6; D not resolved. CDR1 is MDHEN and CDR2 is SYDVKM in the germline V gene. This CDR3 contains 13 residues. This CDR3 reads CVSSLPYNSPLHF. The CDR3 coding sequence is TGTGTCAGCAGCCTTCCCTATAATTCACCCCTCCACTTT.

Details on this clonotype: A junction boundary mismatches the germline segment, possibly from a read error. V gene TRBV6-6 combines with J gene TRBJ2-7; 7 nucleotides align to TRBD2. The CDR3 is 14 residues long. From germline, CDR1 is MNHNY and CDR2 SVGAGI (reference sequence). This chain's CDR3 is CVSSYGGSSFEQYF. The CDR3, as DNA: TGTGTCAGCAGTTACGGCGGGAGTTCCTTCGAGCAGTACTTC.

Written as DNA, the CDR3 is TGTGCCAGCAGCCGCTTAGGACTAGCTGGGGGTGAGCAGTTCTTC. Translating it yields CASSRLGLAGGEQFF. This sequence joins TRBV11-1 and TRBJ2-1, with 8 bases lining up with TRBD2. V was pared by 5 bases and J by 9 bases, with 12 bases of the junction left unmatched. The CDR3 is made up of 15 amino acids. CDR1 is SGHAT, CDR2 FQDESV, per germline (reference sequence).

In the case of this clonotype: One base away lies a much larger clone, so this may be a sequencing read error. The CDR3 is CAWSVRGLNSSPLHF. The CDR3 region has the DNA TGTGCCTGGAGTGTACGGGGACTGAATAGTTCACCCCTCCACTTT. The rearrangement joins TRBV30 to TRBJ1-6; maybe TRBD1 (5 bases). The V and J ends lost 0 bases and 9 bases respectively, with 15 bases between them. This CDR3 is built from 15 residues. CDR1 is GTSNPN and CDR2 is SVGIG in the germline V gene (reference sequence). The full variable domain, rest sourced from reference TRBV30 and TRBJ1-6, is SQTIHQWPATLVQPVGSPLSLECTVEGTSNPNLYWYRQAAGRGLQLLFYSVGIGQISSEVPQNLSASRPQDRQFILSSKKLLLSDSGFYLCAWSVRGLNSSPLHFGNGTRLTVT.